Presented here are 17 T cell receptor beta chains from one specimen sequenced in a study of T cell repertoires in cytomegalovirus infection. TCRdb reprocessed the reads with MiXCR, giving one entry per CDR3 protein. The sample lists some 440,000 distinct CDR3 sequences; roughly 30% were seen once. The sequencing sample was made of PBMCs. These receptors all stem from a human donor in good health (CMV status not recorded). Some clones in this sample may be carry-over from other donors' samples.

The chain recombines TRBV5-1 with TRBJ2-5; D is perhaps TRBD1 (5 bases). The CDR3 has 13 residues. In germline, CDR1 is SGHRS, CDR2 YFSETQ. Deletions cut 1 base from V and 3 bases from J, with 7 bases between. The CDR3 DNA follows: TGCGCCAGCAGCTTGCTGACAGAAGAGACCCAGTACTTC. It yields the protein CASSLLTEETQYF.

The V gene is TRBV6-2 or TRBV6-3, the J gene TRBJ2-7, with 11 bases aligning to TRBD2. The CDR3 is 19 amino acids. From germline, CDR1 is MNHEY and CDR2 SVGEGT. Trimming took 0 bases from V and 0 from J; bases not matched to a gene: 10. This CDR3 reads CASSYSMGLAGGYSYEQYF. The CDR3 DNA sequence: TGTGCCAGCAGTTACTCGATGGGGCTAGCGGGGGGCTACTCCTACGAGCAGTACTTC.

This clonotype was detected a few times. The rearrangement joins TRBV18 to TRBJ2-4; D gene unclear. CDR1 KGHSH and CDR2 LQKENI come from the germline V gene. With 6 bases removed from V and 0 bases from J, the gap between germline ends came to 12 bases. The CDR3 is 15 amino acids. DNA for the CDR3: TGTGCCAGCTCCCCCCCGGGCCTAGCCAAAAACATTCAGTACTTC. The encoded protein is CASSPPGLAKNIQYF. Supplemented by reference TRBV18 and TRBJ2-4, the full variable domain reads NAGVMQNPRHLVRRRGQEARLRCSPMKGHSHVYWYRQLPEEGLKFMVYLQKENIIDESGMPKERFSAEFPKEGPSILRIQQVVRGDSAAYFCASSPPGLAKNIQYFGAGTRLSVL.

This clonotype was seen at least ten times. J is TRBJ2-7 and V is TRBV6-6; D perhaps matches TRBD1 (5 bases). Between the trimmed V and J ends, which lost 2 bases and 4 bases, there was a span of 18 bases. Germline CDR1 reads MNHNY; CDR2 reads SVGAGI (reference sequence). CDR3 length: 16 residues. The chain's CDR3 is CASSYRQGPGSYEQYF. The CDR3, as DNA: TGTGCCAGCAGTTACAGGCAGGGTCCGGGCTCATACGAGCAGTACTTC.

This clonotype was counted between two and nine times. In DNA, the CDR3 is TGTGCCAGCAGCTTAGCCCCTAGCGGGGCCAATGAGCAGTTCTTC. It is translated as CASSLAPSGANEQFF. This chain joins TRBV7-6 and TRBJ2-1; 9 nucleotides agree with TRBD2. Germline CDR1 SGHVS, CDR2 FNYEAQ. V lost 0 bases to trimming and J lost 6 bases; unmatched junction nucleotides: 3. This CDR3 has 15 amino acids.

The V call is TRBV27, the J call TRBJ1-2, with D perhaps TRBD1 (5 bases). The CDR3 totals 16 residues. With 6 bases removed from V and 5 bases from J, the gap between germline ends came to 22 bases. CDR1 MNHEY and CDR2 SMNVEV come from the germline V gene (reference sequence). The DNA for the CDR3 is TGTGCCAGCAGCCCCGGTGCCGGGGGGTTGGGGTATGGCTACACCTTC. It encodes CASSPGAGGLGYGYTF.

The chain links TRBV5-1 to TRBJ1-2; 11 nucleotides align to TRBD1. V dropped 2 bases and J dropped 1; count of bases not matched to a gene: 4. Germline lookup yields CDR1 SGHRS and CDR2 YFSETQ. The CDR3 length is 16 residues. CDR3: CASSFPDRGLNYGYTF. CDR3 DNA: TGCGCCAGCAGCTTCCCGGACAGGGGGCTTAACTATGGCTACACCTTC.

This clonotype has a handful of counts. This chain uses TRBV15 with TRBJ2-3; 9 nucleotides match TRBD1. The CDR3 runs 15 residues. Germline CDR1 reads LNHNV; CDR2 reads YYDKDF (reference sequence). The ends lost 3 bases at V and 1 base at J; junction bases unmatched: 2. CDR3 loop: CATSRGQGGTDTQYF. The CDR3 nucleotides read TGTGCCACCAGCAGGGGACAGGGTGGCACAGATACGCAGTATTTT.

Only a few counts were recorded for this clonotype. The chain recombines TRBV4-1 with TRBJ1-4; D may be TRBD1 (6 bases). The V end lost 4 bases, the J end lost 0 bases, and 9 bases lay between the germline ends. CDR1 and CDR2 from the germline V gene are MGHRA and YSYEKL. The CDR3 length is 15 residues. This CDR3 is CASSPWTATNEKLFF. The DNA for the CDR3 is TGCGCCAGCAGCCCTTGGACAGCAACTAATGAAAAACTGTTTTTT.

This clonotype showed up just a few times. The V call is TRBV4-1, the J call TRBJ1-2; possibly TRBD1 for D (5 bases). Germline-derived CDR1 and CDR2 are MGHRA and YSYEKL. Trimming left V 5 bases short and J 4 bases short, with 14 bases between. The CDR3 is made up of 14 amino acids. In DNA form, the CDR3 reads TGCGCCAGCAGCTCTCCGACAGTTCTCTATGGCTACACCTTC. This translates into CASSSPTVLYGYTF.

The chain joins TRBV24-1 to TRBJ2-3; D remains ambiguous. Germline V gene lookup returns CDR1 KGHDR and CDR2 SFDVKD. The CDR3 totals 14 residues. V lost 3 bases and J 4 bases, leaving 10 bases between the germline ends. The CDR3 DNA sequence: TGTGCCACCAGTGATCAGTCGTGGGCAGATACGCAGTATTTT. It is translated as CATSDQSWADTQYF.

The chain links TRBV6-6 to TRBJ2-7; D not certain. From germline, CDR1 is MNHNY and CDR2 SVGAGI (reference sequence). Trimming cost V 0 bases and J 6 bases, with 12 bases left between them. The length of the CDR3 is 14 residues. CDR3 bases: TGTGCCAGCAGTTACTCGATTTCATTTTCCGAGCAGTACTTC. It specifies CASSYSISFSEQYF.

This clonotype was found a few times. The chain uses TRBV4-3 and TRBJ1-1, with TRBD1 as a possible D gene (6 bases). CDR1 is LGHNA and CDR2 is YSLEER in the germline V gene. CDR3 size: 15 residues. The V gene lost 1 base and the J gene lost 1 base, with 10 bases spanning the gap. CDR3 bases: TGCGCCAGCAGCCAAGGAGGGGGGGGGAACACTGAAGCTTTCTTT. Translating gives CASSQGGGGNTEAFF.

This clonotype was seen at least ten times. The gene calls are TRBV12-3 or TRBV12-4 and TRBJ2-1, with D perhaps matching TRBD1 (6 bases). V was trimmed by 5 bases and J by 9 bases, leaving 17 bases between them. This CDR3 has 14 amino acids. The CDR3 spells CASSAGTGTVEQFF. The CDR3 DNA sequence: TGTGCCAGCAGTGCCGGTACAGGGACCGTTGAGCAGTTCTTC.

This clonotype was picked up many times. V usage is TRBV4-1 and J usage is TRBJ2-3; D is possibly TRBD2 (5 bases). Between the trimmed V and J ends, which lost 3 bases and 2 bases, there was a span of 6 bases. The CDR3 covers 13 residues. Germline V lookup: CDR1 MGHRA, CDR2 YSYEKL. The CDR3 DNA reads TGCGCCAGCAGCCAGGGAGTCACAGATACGCAGTATTTT. Protein: CASSQGVTDTQYF.

The chain carries TRBV9 and TRBJ2-3, with 9 bases matching TRBD2. Per the germline V gene, CDR1 is SGDLS and CDR2 is YYNGEE. CDR3 length: 16 residues. The junction had 5 bases not matched to a gene; V was cut back by 1 base and J by 2 bases. CDR3 protein: CASSVSSGGPTDTQYF. CDR3 coding DNA: TGTGCCAGCAGCGTAAGTAGCGGGGGCCCCACAGATACGCAGTATTTT.

About this clonotype: The junction and the germline gene differ at one end; a read error may be behind it. The gene calls are TRBV7-2 and TRBJ2-2, with D possibly TRBD1 on 5 matching bases. Per germline, CDR1 SGHTA and CDR2 FQGNSA. This CDR3 is 15 amino acids long. CDR3 protein: CDSSFTGSNTGELFF. The CDR3 DNA follows: TGTGACAGCAGCTTTACAGGAAGCAACACCGGGGAGCTGTTTTTT.